Sequencing of this T cell receptor (beta chain) was carried out in a study of graft-versus-host responses after intestinal transplantation. Overall study context: Every one of the recipients received anti-thymocyte globulin induction and afterwards took tacrolimus and steroids for roughly three years.

In germline, CDR1 is MDHEN, CDR2 SYDVKM. The V end lost 4 bases, the J end lost 8 bases, and 24 bases lay between the germline ends. CDR3 length: 17 residues. Study results and limitations: Allografts of one patient group, those with graft-donor T cell macrochimerism, had high graft-versus-host to host-versus-graft clonal ratios. Association was observed between peak circulating GvH clone levels and early post-transplant HvG declines.

Turning to this clone: The antigen is not known.

TCRdb's copy holds only in-frame clones and misses some; the assay was immunoSEQ multiplex PCR. The sample yields about 85,000 clones, around 83% seen once. This sample comprised unstimulated CD8+ T cells sorted from spleen or lymph node cells, obtained before intestinal transplant. The receptor was derived from a human donor who received an intestinal transplant. The rearrangement uses TRBV28 and TRBJ2-1, with D perhaps matching TRBD2 (6 bases). DNA of the CDR3: TGTGCCAGCAGTTCCCTAACCCGACTAGAGGGAAGCGATGAGCAGTTCTTC. Residues: CASSSLTRLEGSDEQFF.